The next 4 T cell receptor beta chains were all read from a single sample in a study of cytomegalovirus exposure and HLA in healthy donors. PCR primers comprised 60 Vbeta and 13 Jbeta primers. Sequencing used immunoSEQ multiplex PCR; TCRdb keeps in-frame clones, though not all of them. The repertoire consists of roughly 100,000 clones, with roughly 79% occurring once and the leading ten covering under 2%. Sample: PBMCs. Receptor source: a woman in her thirties or forties in good health and CMV-seronegative.

J is TRBJ1-4 and V is TRBV5-1, with D possibly TRBD1 on 5 matching bases. The CDR3 consists of 13 residues. Trimming removed 5 bases at V and 3 bases at J, with 8 bases between. Looked up from germline, CDR1 is SGHRS and CDR2 is YFSETQ. CDR3 nucleotide sequence: TGCGCCAGCAGACCAGGGTCTAATGAAAAACTGTTTTTT. Amino acids: CASRPGSNEKLFF.

The chain is built from TRBV11-2 and TRBJ2-7, with TRBD2 matching over 9 bases. Looked up from germline, CDR1 is SGHAT and CDR2 is FQNNGV. This CDR3 is built from 16 residues. Losses at the gene ends were 1 base for V and 0 bases for J; bases not matched to a gene: 4. DNA of the CDR3: TGTGCCAGCAGCTTAGCGACTAGCGGAATCTCCTACGAGCAGTACTTC. It yields the protein CASSLATSGISYEQYF.

In regard to this clone: The germline gene is not matched at one end of the junction; a read error may be the cause. The chain couples TRBV28 to TRBJ2-7; D is undetermined. The CDR3 contains 11 residues. Per the germline V gene, CDR1 is MDHEN and CDR2 is SYDVKM. The CDR3 loop is CASTLAPYRDF. CDR3 nucleotides: TGTGCCAGCACCCTCGCCCCCTATAGAGACTTC. Full variable domain (missing parts from reference TRBV28 and TRBJ2-7): DVKVTQSSRYLVKRTGEKVFLECVQDMDHENMFWYRQDPGLGLRLIYFSYDVKMKEKGDIPEGYSVSREKKERFSLILESASTNQTSMYLCASTLAPYRDFGPGTRLTVT.

The chain links TRBV28 to TRBJ2-7, with 8 nucleotides matching TRBD1. The germline V gene has CDR1 MDHEN and CDR2 SYDVKM. Losses at the gene ends were 2 bases for V and 3 bases for J; bases not matched to a gene: 3. CDR3 length: 14 residues. The chain's CDR3 is CASSLGQGHYEQYF. CDR3 bases: TGTGCCAGCAGTTTAGGACAGGGACACTACGAGCAGTACTTC. Full variable domain (missing parts from reference TRBV28 and TRBJ2-7): DVKVTQSSRYLVKRTGEKVFLECVQDMDHENMFWYRQDPGLGLRLIYFSYDVKMKEKGDIPEGYSVSREKKERFSLILESASTNQTSMYLCASSLGQGHYEQYFGPGTRLTVT.